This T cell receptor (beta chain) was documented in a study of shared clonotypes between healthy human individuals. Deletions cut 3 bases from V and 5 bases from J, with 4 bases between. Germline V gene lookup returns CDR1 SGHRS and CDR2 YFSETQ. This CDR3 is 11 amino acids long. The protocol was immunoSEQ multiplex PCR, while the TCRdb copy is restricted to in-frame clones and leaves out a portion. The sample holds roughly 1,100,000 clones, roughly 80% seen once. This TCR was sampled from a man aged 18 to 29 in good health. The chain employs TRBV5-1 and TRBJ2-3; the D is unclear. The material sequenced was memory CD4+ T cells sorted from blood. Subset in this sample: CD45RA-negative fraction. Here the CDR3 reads CASSSLDTQYF. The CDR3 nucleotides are TGCGCCAGCAGCTCCCTAGATACGCAGTATTTT.